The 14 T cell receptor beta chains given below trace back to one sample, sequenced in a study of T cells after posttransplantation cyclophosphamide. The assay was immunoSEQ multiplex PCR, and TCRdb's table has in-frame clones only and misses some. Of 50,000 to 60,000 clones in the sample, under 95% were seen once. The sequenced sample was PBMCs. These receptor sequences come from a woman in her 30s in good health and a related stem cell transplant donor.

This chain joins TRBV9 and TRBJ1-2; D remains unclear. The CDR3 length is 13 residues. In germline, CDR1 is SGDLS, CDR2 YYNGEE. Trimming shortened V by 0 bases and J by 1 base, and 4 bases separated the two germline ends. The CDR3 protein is CASSVVNNYGYTF. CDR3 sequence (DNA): TGTGCCAGCAGCGTAGTTAATAACTATGGCTACACCTTC.

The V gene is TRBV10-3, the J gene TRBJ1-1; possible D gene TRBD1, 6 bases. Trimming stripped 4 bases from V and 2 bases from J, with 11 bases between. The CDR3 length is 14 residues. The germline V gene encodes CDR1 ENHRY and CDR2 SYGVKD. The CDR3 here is CAISGRGLNTEAFF. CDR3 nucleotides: TGTGCCATCAGTGGCAGGGGTCTTAACACTGAAGCTTTCTTT.

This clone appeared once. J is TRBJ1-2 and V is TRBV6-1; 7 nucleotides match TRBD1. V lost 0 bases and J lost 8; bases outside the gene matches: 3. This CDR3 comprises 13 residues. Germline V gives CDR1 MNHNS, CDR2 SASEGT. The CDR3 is CASSEARGSGYTF. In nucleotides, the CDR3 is TGTGCCAGCAGTGAAGCCAGGGGGAGCGGCTACACCTTC.

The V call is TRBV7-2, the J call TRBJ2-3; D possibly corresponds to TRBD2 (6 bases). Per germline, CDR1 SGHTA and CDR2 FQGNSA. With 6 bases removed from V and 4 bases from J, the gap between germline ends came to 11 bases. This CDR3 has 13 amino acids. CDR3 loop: CASRGGRPDTQYF. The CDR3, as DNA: TGTGCCAGCAGGGGGGGACGTCCAGATACGCAGTATTTT.

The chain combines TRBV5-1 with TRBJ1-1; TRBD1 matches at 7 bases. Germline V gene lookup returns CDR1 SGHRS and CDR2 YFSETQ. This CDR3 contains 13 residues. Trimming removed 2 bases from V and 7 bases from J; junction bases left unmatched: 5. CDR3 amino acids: CASSFSGGLEAFF. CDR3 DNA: TGCGCCAGCAGCTTCTCAGGGGGTCTTGAAGCTTTCTTT.

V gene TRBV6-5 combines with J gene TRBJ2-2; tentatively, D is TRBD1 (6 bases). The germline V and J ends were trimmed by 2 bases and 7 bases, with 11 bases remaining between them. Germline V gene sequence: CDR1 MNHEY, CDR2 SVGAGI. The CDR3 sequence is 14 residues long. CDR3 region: CASSYGRGGGELFF. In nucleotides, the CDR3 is TGTGCCAGCAGTTACGGCAGGGGTGGCGGGGAGCTGTTTTTT.

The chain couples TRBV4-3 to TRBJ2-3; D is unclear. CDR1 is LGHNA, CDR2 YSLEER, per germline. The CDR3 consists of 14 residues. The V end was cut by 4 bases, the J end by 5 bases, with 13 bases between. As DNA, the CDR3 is TGCGCCAGCAGCCCCAGTGTTGCCAGAGATACGCAGTATTTT. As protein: CASSPSVARDTQYF.

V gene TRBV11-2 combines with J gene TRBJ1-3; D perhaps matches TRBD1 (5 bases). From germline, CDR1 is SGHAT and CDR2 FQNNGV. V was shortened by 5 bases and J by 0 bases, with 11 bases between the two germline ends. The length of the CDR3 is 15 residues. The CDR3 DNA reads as TGTGCCAGCAGCCTCCGGGGGGGCTCTGGAAACACCATATATTTT. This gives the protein CASSLRGGSGNTIYF.

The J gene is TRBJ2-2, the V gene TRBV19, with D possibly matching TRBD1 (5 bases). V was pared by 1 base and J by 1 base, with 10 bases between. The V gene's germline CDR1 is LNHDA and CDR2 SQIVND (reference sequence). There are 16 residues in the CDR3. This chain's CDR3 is CASSIGGLRNTGELFF. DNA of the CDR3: TGTGCCAGTAGTATAGGGGGCCTTCGGAACACCGGGGAGCTGTTTTTT.

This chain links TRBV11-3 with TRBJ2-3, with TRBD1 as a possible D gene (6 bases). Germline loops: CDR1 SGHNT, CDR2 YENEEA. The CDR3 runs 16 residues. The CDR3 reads CDHLTLRGNWTDTQYF. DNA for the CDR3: TGTGACCACCTTACACTTAGGGGGAACTGGACAGATACGCAGTATTTT.

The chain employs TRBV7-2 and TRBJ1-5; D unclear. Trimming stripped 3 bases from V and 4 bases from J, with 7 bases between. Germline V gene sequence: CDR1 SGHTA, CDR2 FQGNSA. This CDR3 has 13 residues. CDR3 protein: CASSFSENQPQHF. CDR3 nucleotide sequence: TGTGCCAGCAGCTTTTCGGAGAATCAGCCCCAGCATTTT. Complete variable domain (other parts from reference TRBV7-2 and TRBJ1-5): GAGVSQSPSNKVTEKGKDVELRCDPISGHTALYWYRQSLGQGLEFLIYFQGNSAPDKSGLPSDRFSAERTGGSVSTLTIQRTQQEDSAVYLCASSFSENQPQHFGDGTRLSIL.

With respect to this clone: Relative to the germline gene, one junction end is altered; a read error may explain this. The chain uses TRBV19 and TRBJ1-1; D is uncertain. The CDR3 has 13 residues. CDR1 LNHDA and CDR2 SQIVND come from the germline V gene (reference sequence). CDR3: CASSEQRNTEVFF. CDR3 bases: TGTGCCAGTAGTGAGCAGAGGAACACTGAAGTTTTCTTT.

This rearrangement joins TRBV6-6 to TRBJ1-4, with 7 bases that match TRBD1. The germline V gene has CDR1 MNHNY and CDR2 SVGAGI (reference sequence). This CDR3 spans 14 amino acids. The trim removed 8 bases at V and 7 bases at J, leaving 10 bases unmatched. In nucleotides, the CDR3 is TGTGCCAGCGGGGGCTCAGGGGGTACTGAAAAACTGTTTTTT. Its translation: CASGGSGGTEKLFF.

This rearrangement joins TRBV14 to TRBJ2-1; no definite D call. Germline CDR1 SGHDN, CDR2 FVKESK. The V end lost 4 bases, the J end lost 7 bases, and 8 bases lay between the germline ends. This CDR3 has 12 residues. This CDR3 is CASSPPGNEQFF. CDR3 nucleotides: TGTGCCAGCAGCCCCCCCGGTAATGAGCAGTTCTTC.